The 6 T cell receptor beta chains given below trace back to one sample, sequenced in a study of human T cells and chemical hapten exposure (dated by TCRdb to the early 2020s). The meaning of the sample's time point label: pre-sensitization, week 0. The sample's treatment or condition, from its label and the paper: therapeutic diphenylcyclopropenone sensitization with weekly scalp DPC. The library was generated by RACE. The data were produced on a NextSeq 500. The public reads were reprocessed in TCRdb via fastp at Q25 and MiXCR, keeping in-frame beta chains. Identical CDR3 protein sequences are pooled into one entry, listed with their most common genes and DNA. A total of 52,000 or so distinct CDR3 sequences appear in this sample, roughly a tenth of them only once. 8% to 10% of the sample belongs to the ten largest clones. The source material was whole blood, sampled in connection with sensitization to the hapten diphenylcyclopropenone (DPC). The receptors were gathered from a man aged 40-50 years with alopecia areata. Some clones in this sample may be carry-over from other donors' samples.

In this sample, this clonotype turned up many times. The chain couples TRBV7-9 to TRBJ2-1; no firm D call. The V end was cut by 5 bases, the J end by 9 bases, with 14 bases between. The CDR3 totals 13 residues. Germline assignment: CDR1 SEHNR and CDR2 FQNEAQ (reference sequence). CDR3 sequence (DNA): TGTGCCAGCAGCCTTGGTACGTTTGGTGAGCAGTTCTTC. Its translation: CASSLGTFGEQFF.

The chain recombines TRBV12-3 or TRBV12-4 with TRBJ2-7, with 9 bases fitting TRBD1. The length of the CDR3 is 14 residues. The V segment lost 7 bases and the J segment 3 bases; nucleotides outside the gene matches: 7. CDR3 nucleotide sequence: TGTGCCAGCACCCCCGGGACAGGGTTCTACGAGCAGTACTTC. Translating gives CASTPGTGFYEQYF.

Within the sample, this clonotype is medium-sized. This rearrangement joins TRBV7-2 to TRBJ2-3; D is unclear. CDR1 SGHTA and CDR2 FQGNSA come from the germline V gene. This CDR3 is built from 14 residues. The V end lost 4 bases, the J end lost 4 bases, and 12 bases lay between the germline ends. The CDR3 region is CASSSRVGADTQYF. As DNA, the CDR3 is TGTGCCAGCAGCTCCCGGGTAGGAGCAGATACGCAGTATTTT.

This clonotype came up many times. The rearrangement links TRBV10-2 to TRBJ2-7, with D hard to call. The length of the CDR3 is 13 residues. V was shortened by 6 bases and J by 0 bases, with 9 bases between the two germline ends. Germline V CDR1 and CDR2: WSHSY, SAAADI. The CDR3 spells CASSTGSSYEQYF. The DNA of the CDR3 is TGCGCCAGCAGCACGGGTTCCTCCTACGAGCAGTACTTC.

The V gene is TRBV28, the J gene TRBJ2-2; 12 bases match TRBD2. The trim removed 0 bases at V and 6 bases at J, leaving 2 bases unmatched. In germline, CDR1 is MDHEN, CDR2 SYDVKM. There are 16 residues in the CDR3. This chain's CDR3 is CASSLWTSGSAGELFF. The CDR3 DNA is TGTGCCAGCAGTTTATGGACTAGCGGGAGTGCCGGGGAGCTGTTTTTT.

Ten or more counts support this clonotype. The rearrangement uses TRBV12-3 or TRBV12-4 and TRBJ2-1; 10 positions agree with TRBD2. The V gene end was trimmed by 6 bases and the J gene end by 4 bases; junction bases not matched to a gene: 6. This CDR3 contains 15 residues. DNA for the CDR3: TGTGCCAGCAGGGCAGGACTAGCGGTTTACAATGAGCAGTTCTTC. Protein: CASRAGLAVYNEQFF.